The 9 T cell receptor beta chains in this list originate from one sample, sequenced in a study of response to subunit inactivated influenza vaccine. TCRdb itself ran the RT-PCR reads through MiXCR, one entry per CDR3 protein. The sample records about 780,000 distinct CDR3 sequences, roughly 20% being singletons. The sample was PBMCs from blood, taken more than 4 days after vaccination. These receptors originate from a man between 50 and 59 years old who received an inactivated influenza vaccine.

This clonotype was counted once. The rearrangement links TRBV20-1 to TRBJ2-5; TRBD1 or TRBD2 may be the D gene (6 bases each). This CDR3 has 13 amino acids. Trimming shortened V by 6 bases and J by 3 bases, and 14 bases separated the two germline ends. The V gene's germline CDR1 is DFQATT and CDR2 SNEGSKA (reference sequence). CDR3 coding DNA: TGCAGTGCACCCGTGGGGGGCGAAGAGACCCAGTACTTC. Translation: CSAPVGGEETQYF.

This clonotype turned up a few times. This chain uses TRBV15 with TRBJ1-1, with D hard to call. Germline values: CDR1 LNHNV, CDR2 YYDKDF (reference sequence). The ends were cut back, 0 bases at V and 9 bases at J, with 8 bases in the middle. This CDR3 is built from 12 residues. The CDR3: CATSREDHKAFF. The CDR3 DNA reads TGTGCCACCAGCAGAGAGGACCATAAAGCTTTCTTT.

This clonotype has just a few counts. The V gene is TRBV5-1, the J gene TRBJ2-3; the match to TRBD2 covers 8 bases. CDR3 length: 15 amino acids. The V and J ends lost 4 bases and 4 bases, in that order; junction bases with no gene match: 8. Germline values: CDR1 SGHRS, CDR2 YFSETQ. The CDR3 sequence is CASSTGGLAPDTQYF. DNA for the CDR3: TGCGCCAGCAGCACGGGGGGGCTCGCGCCAGATACGCAGTATTTT.

In its sample, this clonotype was seen a few times. The chain combines TRBV28 with TRBJ2-2, with D unresolved. CDR3 length: 14 residues. Germline values: CDR1 MDHEN, CDR2 SYDVKM. V was cut by 10 bases and J by 3 bases, with 15 bases left in between. As DNA, the CDR3 is TGTGCCACCCACCTAGGGATTGACACCGGGGAGCTGTTTTTT. Translation gives CATHLGIDTGELFF.

This clonotype appeared a few times. The chain combines TRBV28 with TRBJ1-5; TRBD1 matches at 9 bases. CDR3 length equals 16 residues. Germline values: CDR1 MDHEN, CDR2 SYDVKM. The trim removed 7 bases at V and 5 bases at J, leaving 12 bases unmatched. The CDR3 bases are TGTGCCAGCAAAAACCTCGGGACAGGGAACCATCAGCCCCAGCATTTT. The encoded protein is CASKNLGTGNHQPQHF.

The sample holds many counts of this clonotype. The J gene is TRBJ2-7, the V gene TRBV5-6, with no clear D. Germline V gene sequence: CDR1 SGHDT, CDR2 YYEEEE. Trimming cost V 0 bases and J 8 bases, with 9 bases left between them. CDR3 length: 12 amino acids. The CDR3 region is CASSLDRAQQYF. The CDR3 DNA follows: TGTGCCAGCAGCTTGGACCGCGCGCAGCAGTACTTC.

This clonotype occurred a few times. The chain joins TRBV11-2 to TRBJ1-1, with 8 bases that match TRBD1. Losses at the gene ends were 0 bases for V and 4 bases for J; bases not matched to a gene: 4. Germline CDR1 and CDR2: SGHAT and FQNNGV. The CDR3 length is 15 residues. This chain's CDR3 is CASSLEPGGGTEAFF. CDR3 in DNA: TGTGCCAGCAGCTTAGAACCAGGGGGCGGCACTGAAGCTTTCTTT. Looking up the rest from reference TRBV11-2 and TRBJ1-1 gives the full variable domain: EAGVAQSPRYKIIEKRQSVAFWCNPISGHATLYWYQQILGQGPKLLIQFQNNGVVDDSQLPKDRFSAERLKGVDSTLKIQPAKLEDSAVYLCASSLEPGGGTEAFFGQGTRLTVV.

The chain is built from TRBV10-3 and TRBJ1-2; TRBD1 aligns across 7 bases. The V gene's germline CDR1 is ENHRY and CDR2 SYGVKD. V lost 0 bases and J lost 5; bases outside the gene matches: 6. The CDR3 spans 15 residues. CDR3 nucleotide sequence: TGTGCCATCAGTGAGTCGACAGGGAGAAAGTATGGCTACACCTTC. This codes for CAISESTGRKYGYTF.

This clonotype was seen a handful of times. The gene calls are TRBV6-5 and TRBJ2-7, with TRBD2 matching over 9 bases. With V trimmed by 0 bases and J by 3 bases, 6 bases remained unmatched. Germline lookup yields CDR1 MNHEY and CDR2 SVGAGI. The CDR3 sequence is 16 residues long. CDR3 in amino acids: CASSYSLLSGSYEQYF. In DNA, the CDR3 is TGTGCCAGCAGTTACTCTCTCCTTAGCGGGAGCTACGAGCAGTACTTC.